These 21 T cell receptor beta chains share one sample of origin, sequenced in a study of patients and donors after allogeneic stem cell transplantation. TCRdb reanalysed the RT-PCR reads using MiXCR and keeps one entry per CDR3 protein. The data contain 920,000 or so distinct CDR3 sequences, 18% of them singletons. The material sequenced was blood, either unsorted or a sorted T cell fraction (not recorded which). These receptors all stem from a human donor who was either an allogeneic HSCT recipient or a stem cell or donor lymphocyte infusion donor (not recorded which). It is not recorded whose cells these are; they may come from a transplant donor.

This clonotype was counted only a few times. The chain recombines TRBV20-1 with TRBJ2-4; possibly TRBD1 for D (6 bases). Germline lookup yields CDR1 DFQATT and CDR2 SNEGSKA (reference sequence). Trimming cost V 4 bases and J 3 bases, with 13 bases left between them. The CDR3 runs to 14 residues. CDR3 nucleotide sequence: TGCAGTGCTATCGACAGAGGGGGCAAAAACATTCAGTACTTC. Translating gives CSAIDRGGKNIQYF.

This chain links TRBV30 with TRBJ1-1, with D tentatively TRBD1 (6 bases). Per germline, CDR1 GTSNPN and CDR2 SVGIG (reference sequence). This CDR3 has 12 residues. CDR3 residues: CGVGNRDTEAFF. The CDR3 bases are TGTGGAGTGGGAAACAGGGACACTGAAGCTTTCTTT.

The J gene is TRBJ1-2, the V gene TRBV12-3 or TRBV12-4, with a tentative D call TRBD1 (5 bases). Trimming stripped 6 bases from V and 8 bases from J, with 19 bases between. This CDR3 has 14 amino acids. The CDR3 DNA follows: TGTGCCAGCAGGCCTCTAGGGGCCTCTATCGGCTACACCTTC. Residues: CASRPLGASIGYTF.

The chain is built from TRBV12-3 or TRBV12-4 and TRBJ2-3, with a weak D call TRBD1 (5 bases). The germline V and J ends were trimmed by 7 bases and 3 bases, with 20 bases remaining between them. This CDR3 spans 16 amino acids. The CDR3 here is CASTSQGVISTDTQYF. DNA for the CDR3: TGTGCCAGCACCAGCCAAGGGGTAATATCGACAGATACGCAGTATTTT.

This chain uses TRBV27 with TRBJ2-3; no clear D. CDR1 is MNHEY, CDR2 SMNVEV, per germline (reference sequence). Trimming cost V 4 bases and J 2 bases, with 7 bases left between them. CDR3 length: 13 residues. The CDR3 spells CASSWRNTDTQYF. In DNA form, the CDR3 reads TGTGCCAGCAGTTGGCGAAACACAGATACGCAGTATTTT.

The chain uses TRBV11-2 and TRBJ2-4; D remains unclear. Germline V gene data show CDR1 as SGHAT and CDR2 as FQNNGV. Deletions cut 2 bases from V and 2 bases from J, with 7 bases between. This CDR3 region has 14 residues. The CDR3 DNA is TGTGCCAGCAGCTTAAGTGGGACCAAAAACATTCAGTACTTC. Residues: CASSLSGTKNIQYF. Filled out from reference TRBV11-2 and TRBJ2-4, the complete variable domain reads EAGVAQSPRYKIIEKRQSVAFWCNPISGHATLYWYQQILGQGPKLLIQFQNNGVVDDSQLPKDRFSAERLKGVDSTLKIQPAKLEDSAVYLCASSLSGTKNIQYFGAGTRLSVL.

This clonotype was seen a handful of times. V gene TRBV9 combines with J gene TRBJ1-2, with a weak D call TRBD1 (5 bases). This CDR3 has 14 amino acids. V was clipped by 0 bases and J by 6 bases, with 12 bases between them. The germline gives CDR1 SGDLS, CDR2 YYNGEE. CDR3 bases: TGTGCCAGCAGCGTAGCTGGGACGGACCATGGCTACACCTTC. Translated, it gives CASSVAGTDHGYTF.

This chain joins TRBV12-3 or TRBV12-4 and TRBJ1-1, with D perhaps TRBD1 (6 bases). Trimming left V 1 base short and J 8 bases short, with 11 bases between. The CDR3 consists of 13 residues. In DNA, the CDR3 is TGTGCCAGCAGTTTAGGGGGGCTCGACGAAGCTTTCTTT. Encoded protein: CASSLGGLDEAFF.

The V call is TRBV9, the J call TRBJ1-2; D remains ambiguous. Germline assignment: CDR1 SGDLS and CDR2 YYNGEE. V was trimmed by 4 bases and J by 3 bases, leaving 10 bases between them. The CDR3 runs 13 residues. The CDR3 loop is CASSSPPYYGYTF. The CDR3 DNA is TGTGCCAGCAGCTCTCCCCCTTACTATGGCTACACCTTC.

The rearrangement joins TRBV20-1 to TRBJ2-1; D perhaps matches TRBD2 (5 bases). The CDR3 spans 16 residues. CDR1 DFQATT and CDR2 SNEGSKA come from the germline V gene (reference sequence). The V and J ends lost 1 base and 2 bases respectively, with 15 bases between them. The CDR3 loop reads CSARVEVAGTYNEQFF. CDR3 nucleotide sequence: TGCAGTGCTAGAGTGGAGGTAGCTGGCACCTACAATGAGCAGTTCTTC.

The gene calls are TRBV6-5 and TRBJ1-2; possibly TRBD1 for D (6 bases). V shed 4 bases and J shed 10 bases, with 16 bases lying between them. The germline V gene encodes CDR1 MNHEY and CDR2 SVGAGI. CDR3 length: 13 residues. The DNA for the CDR3 is TGTGCCAGCAGTTTGAGGGACACGGCCTCCTACACCTTC. Translating gives CASSLRDTASYTF.

This clonotype was detected ten times or more. Compared with germline, one end of the junction differs, possibly owing to a read error. The CDR3 DNA is TGTGCCAGCAGTTTAGCGCTTGGGAACACTGAAGCTTTCTTT. Translated: CASSLALGNTEAFF. The chain has TRBV7-6 and TRBJ1-1; no reliable D call. This CDR3 has 14 amino acids. The germline V gene has CDR1 SGHVS and CDR2 FNYEAQ.

This rearrangement joins TRBV5-8 to TRBJ2-6; D is undetermined. CDR1 and CDR2 from the germline V gene are SGHTS and YDEGEE. There are 15 residues in the CDR3. V lost 1 base and J 2 bases, leaving 7 bases between the germline ends. CDR3 sequence reads: CASSLRRAGANVLTF. In DNA, the CDR3 is TGTGCCAGCAGCTTGAGAAGGGCTGGGGCCAACGTCCTGACTTTC. The entire variable domain, with the rest obtained from reference TRBV5-8 and TRBJ2-6, is as follows: EAGVTQSPTHLIKTRGQQATLRCSPISGHTSVYWYQQALGLGLQFLLWYDEGEERNRGNFPPRFSGRQFPNYSSELNVNALELEDSALYLCASSLRRAGANVLTFGAGSRLTVL.

In its sample, this clonotype was seen a few times. The CDR3, as DNA: TGTGCCAGCAGCCTGCCGGGCAAGGCGGACACCGGGGAGCTGTTTTTT. This gives the protein CASSLPGKADTGELFF. The V call is TRBV5-6, the J call TRBJ2-2; D unclear. Between the trimmed V and J ends, which lost 4 bases and 3 bases, there was a span of 16 bases. Germline V lookup: CDR1 SGHDT, CDR2 YYEEEE. This CDR3 is built from 16 residues.

Concerning this clonotype: The junction departs from germline at one end; a sequencing error may be responsible. V is TRBV3-1 and J is TRBJ2-1, with D perhaps TRBD2 (7 bases). This CDR3 is built from 18 residues. Germline CDR1 is LGHDT and CDR2 is YNNKEL (reference sequence). CDR3 amino acids: CASSQDHLGGGAYNEQFF. The DNA of the CDR3 is TGTGCCAGCAGTCAAGATCATTTAGGGGGGGGCGCCTACAATGAGCAGTTCTTC.

The chain has TRBV12-3 or TRBV12-4 and TRBJ2-3, with 9 bases that match TRBD2. CDR3 length: 15 residues. The J segment lost 2 bases and the V segment lost 9 bases, leaving 9 bases of the junction unmatched. For the CDR3, the DNA is TGTGCCAGTAGGGGGCTAGCGGGATCCACAGATACGCAGTATTTT. It yields the protein CASRGLAGSTDTQYF.

In its sample, this clonotype was seen a few times. The V and J genes are TRBV5-6 and TRBJ1-2; unclear D gene. The CDR3 totals 14 residues. V was pared by 1 base and J by 4 bases, with 11 bases between. Germline CDR1 reads SGHDT; CDR2 reads YYEEEE. The CDR3 loop is CASSLIRTRYGYTF. In DNA form, the CDR3 reads TGTGCCAGCAGCTTGATTCGCACCCGCTATGGCTACACCTTC.

This clonotype has only a few counts. V usage is TRBV20-1 and J usage is TRBJ1-5; D gene ambiguous. The CDR3 contains 19 residues. CDR1 and CDR2 from the germline V gene are DFQATT and SNEGSKA (reference sequence). Trimming stripped 2 bases from V and 2 bases from J, with 25 bases between. The CDR3, as DNA: TGCAGTGCTAGACCCCTGGCTCGGCTCCGGAGGTTGGGCAATCAGCCCCAGCATTTT. It codes for CSARPLARLRRLGNQPQHF.

This clonotype was counted only a few times. The chain joins TRBV6-2 or TRBV6-3 to TRBJ1-5; D not certain. The CDR3 has 13 residues. CDR1 and CDR2 (germline): MNHEY, SVGEGT. The ends were cut back, 10 bases at V and 0 bases at J, with 10 bases in the middle. CDR3 sequence reads: CATGEYSNQPQHF. CDR3 in DNA: TGTGCCACCGGGGAGTATAGCAATCAGCCCCAGCATTTT.

This sequence joins TRBV18 and TRBJ1-1, with 7 bases matching TRBD1. The length of the CDR3 is 17 residues. Germline V CDR1 and CDR2: KGHSH, LQKENI. V shed 2 bases, J shed 0 bases, and the junction held 9 bases outside the gene matches. The CDR3 reads CASSPKIQGTVNTEAFF. The CDR3 DNA is TGTGCCAGCTCACCAAAGATTCAAGGGACAGTGAACACTGAAGCTTTCTTT.

This clonotype was found a few times. The V gene is TRBV6-1, the J gene TRBJ2-1, with D perhaps being TRBD1 or TRBD2 (5 bases each). Germline V gene sequence: CDR1 MNHNS, CDR2 SASEGT. This CDR3 is built from 14 residues. Trimming took 4 bases from V and 5 from J, leaving 12 bases between them. The CDR3 nucleotides read TGTGCCAGCAGTGGAGGGGCCAAACACAATGAGCAGTTCTTC. Its translation: CASSGGAKHNEQFF.